These 3 T cell receptor beta chains came from one sample sequenced in a study of blood T cell repertoires in COVID-19 (dated by TCRdb to the early 2020s). Library preparation employed the immunoSEQ multiplex PCR assay. TCRdb's version of the immuneACCESS table is confined to in-frame rearrangements and falls short of the full clone set. An unresolved V gene accounts for under half of the shortfall where checked; the remainder is of unknown origin. Recorded for this sample are about 250,000 clones; approximately 80% of them occurred a single time. Together, the top ten hold around 6.8% of the sample. Sample: peripheral blood. The receptors come from a woman aged 60 to 75 with active or convalescent COVID-19.

The chain has TRBV7-9 and TRBJ1-3; the match to TRBD1 covers 7 bases. Trimming removed 3 bases from V and 7 bases from J; junction bases left unmatched: 12. Looked up from germline, CDR1 is SEHNR and CDR2 is FQNEAQ (reference sequence). The CDR3 extends over 16 amino acids. The CDR3 DNA is TGTGCCAGCAGCTTCCTAGGTGGAGGGGGCATGAACACCATATATTTT. As protein: CASSFLGGGGMNTIYF.

The chain carries TRBV29-1 and TRBJ2-1; 13 bases are a match to TRBD2. Looked up from germline, CDR1 is SQVTM and CDR2 is ANQGSEA. The CDR3 consists of 15 residues. J gave up 6 bases and V 0 bases, and 2 bases lay outside the gene matches. As DNA, the CDR3 is TGCAGCGTTGAAGACGGACTAGCGGGAGTCAATGAGCAGTTCTTC. It is translated as CSVEDGLAGVNEQFF.

The chain carries TRBV5-1 and TRBJ2-1, with D tentatively TRBD2 (6 bases). CDR1 is SGHRS and CDR2 is YFSETQ in the germline V gene. V lost 4 bases to trimming and J lost 0 bases, with 17 bases between them. This CDR3 has 17 residues. CDR3 sequence reads: CASSPGVGGRSYNEQFF. The CDR3 coding sequence is TGCGCCAGCAGCCCTGGCGTCGGGGGTCGCTCCTACAATGAGCAGTTCTTC.